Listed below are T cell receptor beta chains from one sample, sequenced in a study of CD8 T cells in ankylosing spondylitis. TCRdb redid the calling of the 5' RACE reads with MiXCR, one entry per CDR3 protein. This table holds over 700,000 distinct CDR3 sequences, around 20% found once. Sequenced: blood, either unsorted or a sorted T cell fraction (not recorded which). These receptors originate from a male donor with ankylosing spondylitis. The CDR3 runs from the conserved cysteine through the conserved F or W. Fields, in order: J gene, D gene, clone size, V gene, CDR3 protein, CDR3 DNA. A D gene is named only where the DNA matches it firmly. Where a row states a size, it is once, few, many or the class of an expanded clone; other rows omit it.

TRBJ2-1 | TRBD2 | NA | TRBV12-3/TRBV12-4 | CASSGLAGTHPSSYNEQFF | TGTGCCAGCAGTGGGCTAGCGGGGACCCACCCGAGCTCCTACAATGAGCAGTTCTTC
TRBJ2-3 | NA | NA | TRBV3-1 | CASSQLTDPSTDTQYF | TGTGCCAGCAGCCAGCTAACGGACCCTAGCACAGATACGCAGTATTTT
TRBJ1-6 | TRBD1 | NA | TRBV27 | CASSLSPFDRGRVSPLHF | TGTGCCAGCAGTTTATCGCCCTTCGACAGGGGGCGAGTTTCACCCCTCCACTTT
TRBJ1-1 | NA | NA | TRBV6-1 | CASRGRVNTEAFF | TGTGCCAGCAGAGGCAGAGTGAACACTGAAGCTTTCTTT
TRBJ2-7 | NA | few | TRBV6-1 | CASSPGPGNSYEQYF | TGTGCCAGCAGTCCCGGCCCAGGGAACTCCTACGAGCAGTACTTC
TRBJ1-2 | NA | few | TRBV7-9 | CASSRASNYGYTF | TGTGCCAGCAGCCGGGCCTCTAACTATGGCTACACCTTC
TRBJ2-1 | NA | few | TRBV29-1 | CSVDGSLDSYNEQFF | TGCAGCGTTGATGGATCCCTGGACTCCTACAATGAGCAGTTCTTC
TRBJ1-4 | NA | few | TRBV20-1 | CSARLSGEKLFF | TGCAGTGCTAGACTTAGTGGGGAAAAACTGTTTTTT
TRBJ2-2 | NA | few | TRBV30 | CAWSFGGTGELFF | TGTGCCTGGAGTTTTGGTGGGACCGGGGAGCTGTTTTTT
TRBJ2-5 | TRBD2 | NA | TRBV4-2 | CASSPELGLAVLETQYF | TGTGCCAGCAGCCCGGAGCTGGGACTAGCAGTTCTGGAGACCCAGTACTTC
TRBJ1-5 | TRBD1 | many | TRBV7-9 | CASMAGGSNQPQHF | TGTGCCAGCATGGCAGGGGGAAGCAATCAGCCCCAGCATTTT
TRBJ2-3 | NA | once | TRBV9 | CASSVEGSGPTDTQYF | TGTGCCAGCAGCGTAGAAGGTAGCGGCCCCACAGATACGCAGTATTTT
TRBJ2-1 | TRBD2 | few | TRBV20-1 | CSVKLAGGRNEQFF | TGCAGCGTAAAGCTAGCGGGGGGGAGGAATGAGCAGTTCTTC
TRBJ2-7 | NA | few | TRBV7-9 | CASSLNANTYEQYF | TGTGCCAGCAGCTTAAATGCCAACACCTACGAGCAGTACTTC
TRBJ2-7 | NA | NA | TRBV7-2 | CASSLDGKTGEQYF | TGTGCCAGCAGCTTAGACGGGAAGACGGGGGAGCAGTACTTC
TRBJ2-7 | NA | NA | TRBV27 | CASSLKTGGVYEQYF | TGTGCCAGCAGTTTAAAGACAGGAGGAGTCTACGAGCAGTACTTC
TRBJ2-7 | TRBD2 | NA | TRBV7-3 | CASSLIGDLAAYEQYF | TGTGCCAGCAGCTTAATCGGGGACCTAGCGGCGTACGAGCAGTACTTC
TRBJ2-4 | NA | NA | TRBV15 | CATSHPPKAKNIQYF | TGTGCCACCAGCCACCCCCCTAAGGCCAAAAACATTCAGTACTTC
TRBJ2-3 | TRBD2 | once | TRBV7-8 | CASSRWTSGSTDTQYF | TGTGCCAGCAGCCGTTGGACTAGCGGGTCCACAGATACGCAGTATTTT
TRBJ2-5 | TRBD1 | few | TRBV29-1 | CSVYRQGVQTQYF | TGCAGCGTTTATCGACAGGGGGTCCAGACCCAGTACTTC
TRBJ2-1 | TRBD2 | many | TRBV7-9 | CASRLAGDYNEQFF | TGTGCCAGCAGACTAGCGGGGGATTACAATGAGCAGTTCTTC
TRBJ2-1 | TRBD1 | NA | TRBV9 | CASSVVGTGTYNEQFF | TGTGCCAGCAGCGTAGTGGGGACAGGAACCTACAATGAGCAGTTCTTC
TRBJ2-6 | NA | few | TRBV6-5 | CASSSWTGANVLTF | TGTGCCAGCAGTTCCTGGACTGGGGCCAACGTCCTGACTTTC